The rows below give T cell receptor beta chains drawn from one sample of a study of blood T cell repertoires in COVID-19. The assay was immunoSEQ multiplex PCR, and TCRdb's table has in-frame clones only and misses some. The repertoire holds 120,000 to 150,000 clones, with approximately 83% as singletons. Sample: peripheral blood. Every receptor here comes from a human donor in a cohort sampled during active COVID-19. CDR3s include the opening cysteine and the closing phenylalanine or tryptophan. A D gene is named only where the DNA matches it firmly. Expanded clones are given a class, and other clones once, few, many or no size at all.

D gene | J gene | V gene | CDR3 length | clone size | CDR3 protein | CDR3 DNA
TRBD1 | TRBJ1-6 | TRBV7-2 | 14 | few | CASSLLDRVSPLHF | TGTGCCAGCAGCTTACTGGACAGGGTTTCACCCCTCCACTTT
- | TRBJ1-1 | TRBV28 | 12 | - | CASLQGNTEAFF | TGTGCCAGCCTACAGGGTAACACTGAAGCTTTCTTT
TRBD1 | TRBJ1-1 | TRBV7-3 | 14 | - | CASSSGTVNTEAFF | TGTGCCAGCAGCTCCGGGACAGTGAACACTGAAGCTTTCTTT
TRBD1 | TRBJ1-2 | TRBV5-4 | 14 | - | CASSLAGGHRGYTF | TGTGCCAGCAGCTTGGCAGGGGGCCATCGTGGCTACACCTTC
TRBD1 | TRBJ2-2 | TRBV15 | 17 | - | CATSRGITGANTGELFF | TGTGCCACCAGCAGAGGAATTACAGGGGCGAACACCGGGGAGCTGTTTTTT
- | TRBJ1-2 | TRBV9 | 13 | once | CASSVGANNGYTF | TGTGCCAGCAGCGTAGGAGCGAACAACGGCTACACCTTC
TRBD1 | TRBJ2-7 | TRBV29-1 | 12 | - | CSVDEGTAEQYF | TGCAGCGTTGATGAGGGGACAGCCGAGCAGTACTTC
TRBD1 | TRBJ2-7 | TRBV29-1 | 13 | - | CSAEGQGANEQYF | TGCAGCGCCGAGGGACAGGGGGCTAATGAGCAGTACTTC
TRBD1 | TRBJ1-2 | TRBV4-1 | 15 | - | CASSQGIRGAYGYTF | TGCGCCAGCAGCCAAGGGATCAGGGGGGCCTATGGCTACACCTTC
TRBD1 | TRBJ1-1 | TRBV28 | 14 | - | CATVPGQMNTEAFF | TGTGCCACCGTACCGGGACAGATGAACACTGAAGCTTTCTTT
TRBD1 | TRBJ1-1 | TRBV6-5 | 15 | - | CASSYTVTGIAEAFF | TGTGCCAGCAGTTATACCGTGACAGGGATCGCTGAAGCTTTCTTT
- | TRBJ2-2 | TRBV28 | 13 | - | CASSRGDTGELFF | TGTGCCAGCAGCCGGGGAGACACCGGGGAGCTGTTTTTT
- | TRBJ2-3 | TRBV27 | 14 | - | CASRHQGSTDTQYF | TGTGCCAGCAGGCATCAGGGAAGCACAGATACGCAGTATTTT
- | TRBJ1-5 | TRBV19 | 14 | - | CASSIRDTNQPQHF | TGTGCCAGTAGTATCCGGGACACAAATCAGCCCCAGCATTTT
TRBD1 | TRBJ1-6 | TRBV27 | 17 | - | CASSRRTGLGTDSPLHF | TGTGCCAGCAGCCGCCGGACAGGGTTGGGTACCGATTCACCCCTCCACTTT
- | TRBJ1-2 | TRBV3-1/TRBV3-2 | 13 | - | CASSPGGGSGYTF | TGTGCCAGCAGCCCGGGGGGCGGCTCAGGCTACACCTTC
- | TRBJ2-7 | TRBV5-6 | 13 | - | CASSLGVSYEQYF | TGTGCCAGCAGCTTGGGAGTTTCCTACGAGCAGTACTTC
- | TRBJ2-7 | TRBV15 | 15 | - | CATSRDVGSSYEQYF | TGTGCCACCAGCAGAGATGTAGGGAGCTCCTACGAGCAGTACTTC
- | TRBJ1-1 | TRBV18 | 15 | - | CASSPGQRRNTEAFF | TGTGCCAGCTCACCGGGTCAACGGAGGAACACTGAAGCTTTCTTT
TRBD1 | TRBJ1-2 | TRBV5-4 | 15 | - | CASSGGTALPGGYTF | TGTGCCAGCAGCGGTGGGACAGCCCTTCCTGGGGGCTACACCTTC
TRBD1 | TRBJ2-3 | TRBV18 | 15 | - | CASSTWTGNTDTQYF | TGTGCCAGCTCAACGTGGACAGGGAACACAGATACGCAGTATTTT
- | TRBJ2-7 | TRBV19 | 14 | - | CASSQGSAVAEQYF | TGTGCCAGTAGTCAGGGCAGCGCCGTTGCCGAGCAGTACTTC
- | TRBJ2-2 | TRBV5-5 | 15 | - | CASSLNRVGTGELFF | TGTGCCAGCAGCTTGAACAGGGTGGGCACCGGGGAGCTGTTTTTT
- | TRBJ1-1 | TRBV2 | 14 | - | CASSPRRGNTEAFF | TGTGCCAGCAGTCCGCGGAGGGGGAACACTGAAGCTTTCTTT
TRBD1 | TRBJ1-3 | TRBV5-1 | 19 | - | CASSNGQGGRSLSGNTIYF | TGCGCCAGCAGCAATGGACAGGGCGGAAGGTCACTCTCTGGAAACACCATATATTTT
TRBD1 | TRBJ1-2 | TRBV6-5 | 14 | - | CASSSRTGSNGYTF | TGTGCCAGCAGTTCTCGGACAGGGTCGAATGGCTACACCTTC
TRBD2 | TRBJ2-2 | TRBV3-1/TRBV3-2 | 17 | - | CASSPSGGGVNTGELFF | TGTGCCAGCAGCCCCTCCGGGGGGGGAGTTAACACCGGGGAGCTGTTTTTT
- | TRBJ1-6 | TRBV19 | 14 | - | CASKDSSYNSPLHF | TGTGCCAGTAAGGACAGTTCCTATAATTCACCCCTCCACTTT
- | TRBJ2-2 | TRBV20-1 | 11 | - | CSARGGGELFF | TGCAGTGCTAGGGGGGGCGGGGAGCTGTTTTTT
- | TRBJ1-1 | TRBV7-8 | 12 | - | CASSTHLSEAFF | TGTGCCAGCAGCACCCACTTAAGTGAAGCTTTCTTT
TRBD1 | TRBJ1-3 | TRBV19 | 14 | few | CASSPWTGGNTIYF | TGTGCCAGTAGTCCCTGGACAGGAGGAAACACCATATATTTT
TRBD1 | TRBJ2-2 | TRBV4-1 | 15 | - | CASSRTGQWIGELFF | TGCGCCAGCAGTAGGACAGGGCAATGGATCGGGGAGCTGTTTTTT
- | TRBJ1-4 | TRBV30 | 15 | many | CAWSFMGGDNEKLFF | TGTGCCTGGAGTTTCATGGGAGGAGATAATGAAAAACTGTTTTTT
TRBD2 | TRBJ2-5 | TRBV7-9 | 14 | - | CASSTSGRGETQYF | TGTGCCAGCAGCACTAGCGGGAGGGGAGAGACCCAGTACTTC
- | TRBJ1-4 | TRBV9 | 16 | - | CASSVGVGQINEKLFF | TGTGCCAGCAGCGTAGGGGTTGGACAGATTAATGAAAAACTGTTTTTT
- | TRBJ2-5 | TRBV11-2 | 15 | once | CASSSVGGREETQYF | TGTGCCAGCAGCTCCGTGGGGGGAAGAGAAGAGACCCAGTACTTC
TRBD2 | TRBJ2-1 | TRBV4-1 | 15 | - | CASSSGTSGYNEQFF | TGCGCCAGCAGCTCCGGGACTAGCGGTTACAATGAGCAGTTCTTC
TRBD2 | TRBJ2-7 | TRBV28 | 17 | - | CASSPPMRGSGGYEQYF | TGTGCCAGCAGTCCCCCTATGCGCGGGAGCGGTGGATACGAGCAGTACTTC
- | TRBJ1-2 | TRBV5-6 | 16 | - | CASSLIVGTQGGGYTF | TGTGCCAGCAGCTTGATAGTAGGGACACAGGGTGGAGGCTACACCTTC
- | TRBJ2-3 | TRBV6-5 | 12 | - | CASSFRGDTQYF | TGTGCCAGCAGCTTCCGGGGGGATACGCAGTATTTT
TRBD1 | TRBJ1-1 | TRBV27 | 13 | few | CASRWTRGTEAFF | TGTGCCTCACGGTGGACCAGGGGGACTGAAGCTTTCTTT